The 16 T cell receptor beta chains presented below share a single source sample, sequenced in a study of blood T cells in healthy people across ages. A J-beta primer mix and a sample-barcoded 5' primer were used in a second PCR of roughly 6 to 11 cycles. TCRdb independently ran MiXCR on the 5' RACE reads; one entry per CDR3 protein. The sample consists of 1,500,000 or so distinct CDR3 sequences, 35% to 45% of them appearing once. Sequencing was performed on blood. These TCRs come from a woman between 18 and 29 years old in good health.

This clonotype was seen many times. The V and J genes are TRBV20-1 and TRBJ2-7, with TRBD1 matching over 8 bases. J lost 0 bases, V lost 0 bases, and 1 base had no gene match. Germline V gives CDR1 DFQATT, CDR2 SNEGSKA (reference sequence). The CDR3 sequence is 14 residues long. In DNA, the CDR3 is TGCAGTGCTAGAGATACAGGGGGCTCCTACGAGCAGTACTTC. Its protein product is CSARDTGGSYEQYF.

This rearrangement joins TRBV6-5 to TRBJ1-2, with D tentatively TRBD1 (6 bases). Per germline, CDR1 MNHEY and CDR2 SVGAGI. The CDR3 consists of 13 residues. The V gene lost 3 bases and the J gene lost 8 bases, with 13 bases spanning the gap. The DNA for the CDR3 is TGTGCCAGCAGTTATTCTGGACAGCGCGGCTACACCTTC. Protein sequence: CASSYSGQRGYTF.

This clonotype was picked up a small number of times. The rearrangement joins TRBV7-9 to TRBJ2-7, with TRBD2 identical over 10 bases. J was trimmed by 4 bases and V by 0 bases; bases with no gene match: 3. Germline values: CDR1 SEHNR, CDR2 FQNEAQ (reference sequence). This CDR3 region has 15 residues. The CDR3 is CASSLALAGNYEQYF. CDR3 bases: TGTGCCAGCAGCTTAGCACTAGCGGGAAATTACGAGCAGTACTTC.

This chain links TRBV20-1 with TRBJ2-7; D not certain. Trimming removed 3 bases from V and 3 bases from J, with 15 bases in between. Germline V gene data show CDR1 as DFQATT and CDR2 as SNEGSKA (reference sequence). The CDR3 extends over 14 amino acids. CDR3 protein: CSARNLVGDYEQYF. In DNA form, the CDR3 reads TGCAGTGCTAGGAATCTGGTTGGGGACTACGAGCAGTACTTC.

This chain joins TRBV12-3 or TRBV12-4 and TRBJ1-2; D is unclear. The ends were cut back, 3 bases at V and 8 bases at J, with 10 bases in the middle. This CDR3 contains 12 residues. The CDR3 region has the DNA TGTGCCAGCAGTTTTGTAAATGGCGGCTACACCTTC. This encodes CASSFVNGGYTF.

This clonotype was recorded a few times. CDR3: CASSLISPLGADTQYF. The DNA for the CDR3 is TGTGCCAGCAGTTTAATAAGCCCACTTGGGGCAGATACGCAGTATTTT. This chain joins TRBV27 and TRBJ2-3; D is uncertain. Trimming removed 2 bases at V and 4 bases at J, with 16 bases between. There are 16 residues in the CDR3. Germline V lookup: CDR1 MNHEY, CDR2 SMNVEV (reference sequence).

This clonotype was counted a few times. Here the CDR3 DNA reads TGCAGTGCCCGGGACAGGAGGACCTATGGCTACACCTTC. Its translation is CSARDRRTYGYTF. The V gene is TRBV20-1, the J gene TRBJ1-2, with TRBD1 matching 8 bases. The germline V gene has CDR1 DFQATT and CDR2 SNEGSKA (reference sequence). After removal of 6 bases from V and 4 bases from J, the junction contained 7 bases not matched to a gene. The CDR3 has 13 amino acids.

This rearrangement joins TRBV25-1 to TRBJ2-4; D call uncertain. There are 19 residues in the CDR3. Germline V gene sequence: CDR1 MGHDK, CDR2 SYGVNS. With 3 bases removed from V and 0 bases from J, the gap between germline ends came to 21 bases. The CDR3 nucleotides read TGTGCCAGCAGTGACAGCCTCGGACCTACTCCTTTAGCCAAAAACATTCAGTACTTC. This sequence encodes CASSDSLGPTPLAKNIQYF.

As for this clonotype: Germline and junction disagree at one end, which may indicate a read error. This rearrangement joins TRBV28 to TRBJ2-1; possible D gene TRBD1, 5 bases. Germline V gives CDR1 MDHEN, CDR2 SYDVKM. This CDR3 region has 17 residues. The CDR3 loop is CAGSPNRQHHSYNEQFF. The CDR3 coding sequence is TGTGCCGGCAGTCCCAATCGACAGCATCACTCCTACAATGAGCAGTTCTTC.

V is TRBV5-1 and J is TRBJ1-1, with D uncertain. Trimming left V 2 bases short and J 8 bases short, with 13 bases between. The length of the CDR3 is 13 residues. CDR1 is SGHRS and CDR2 is YFSETQ in the germline V gene. The CDR3 region has the DNA TGCGCCAGCAGCTTCGAAGGAGTGGGCGAAGCTTTCTTT. It yields the protein CASSFEGVGEAFF.

This clonotype was observed a few times. V is TRBV20-1 and J is TRBJ2-7; possible D gene TRBD1, 5 bases. V shed 0 bases and J shed 2 bases, with 11 bases lying between them. Germline CDR1 reads DFQATT; CDR2 reads SNEGSKA (reference sequence). CDR3 length equals 14 residues. The CDR3 loop is CSARDGQGTYEQYF. For the CDR3, the DNA is TGCAGTGCTAGAGATGGGCAGGGAACCTACGAGCAGTACTTC.

The chain employs TRBV7-9 and TRBJ1-6; TRBD1 is a possible D gene (6 bases). Trimming shortened V by 7 bases and J by 4 bases, and 17 bases separated the two germline ends. Germline V lookup: CDR1 SEHNR, CDR2 FQNEAQ (reference sequence). This CDR3 spans 16 amino acids. The CDR3, as DNA: TGTGCCAGCACCACAGCAGGACAGCTATATAATTCACCCCTCCACTTT. Amino acid sequence: CASTTAGQLYNSPLHF. Full variable domain (rest looked up from reference TRBV7-9 and TRBJ1-6): DTGVSQNPRHKITKRGQNVTFRCDPISEHNRLYWYRQTLGQGPEFLTYFQNEAQLEKSRLLSDRFSAERPKGSFSTLEIQRTEQGDSAMYLCASTTAGQLYNSPLHFGNGTRLTVT.

V and J are TRBV15 and TRBJ1-4; TRBD1 matches at 8 bases. This CDR3 is 17 amino acids long. CDR1 is LNHNV, CDR2 YYDKDF, per germline (reference sequence). V lost 5 bases and J lost 3; bases outside the gene matches: 11. Written as DNA, the CDR3 is TGTGCCACCAGCGGACCGACAGGGGTGGTAGCTAATGAAAAACTGTTTTTT. Its translation is CATSGPTGVVANEKLFF.

The chain employs TRBV20-1 and TRBJ1-1, with a tentative D call TRBD1 (5 bases). The CDR3 runs 14 residues. Trimming removed 0 bases from V and 3 bases from J, with 11 bases in between. Germline values: CDR1 DFQATT, CDR2 SNEGSKA (reference sequence). The DNA of the CDR3 is TGCAGTGCTAGAGAGTGGCAGGGAGACACTGAAGCTTTCTTT. This sequence encodes CSAREWQGDTEAFF.

This clonotype turned up a few times. The CDR3 sequence: CSATFQRELFF. CDR3 bases: TGCAGTGCTACCTTCCAGAGGGAGCTGTTTTTT. This sequence joins TRBV20-1 and TRBJ2-2; no definite D call. CDR1 is DFQATT, CDR2 SNEGSKA, per germline (reference sequence). CDR3 length: 11 residues. V was clipped by 4 bases and J by 9 bases, with 9 bases between them.

This clonotype showed up just a few times. V is TRBV3-1 and J is TRBJ2-2; 7 bases line up with TRBD1. The CDR3 runs 16 residues. CDR1 is LGHDT and CDR2 is YNNKEL in the germline V gene (reference sequence). The trim removed 4 bases at V and 0 bases at J, leaving 5 bases unmatched. The CDR3 sequence: CASSPQDRTNTGELFF. CDR3 DNA: TGTGCCAGCAGCCCCCAGGACAGGACGAACACCGGGGAGCTGTTTTTT. The complete variable domain, with remaining parts taken from reference TRBV3-1 and TRBJ2-2, reads DTAVSQTPKYLVTQMGNDKSIKCEQNLGHDTMYWYKQDSKKFLKIMFSYNNKELIINETVPNRFSPKSPDKAHLNLHINSLELGDSAVYFCASSPQDRTNTGELFFGEGSRLTVL.